The subject of this entry is one T cell receptor beta chain. Its antigen is as yet unknown. The table came from immunoSEQ multiplex PCR; TCRdb's copy has only in-frame clones and leaves some out. The profile covers over a million clones, with around 97% appearing a single time and 1% to 1.5% taken by the ten largest. Trimming cost V 3 bases and J 2 bases, with 9 bases left between them. The CDR3 is 14 residues long. The germline gives CDR1 SGHDN, CDR2 FVKESK. Donation came from healthy HIV-negative adults that had no recent acute infections or vaccinations. The data derive from a study of shared clonotypes between healthy human individuals. General study results and limits: Sharing across four donors was highest in naive CD4 (roughly 5%) and lowest in memory CD8 (roughly 0.4%). The diversity represented, both genetic and in exposure history, was limited by few donors.

The sequence derives from a man aged 25-40 years in good health. Sequencing input: naive CD4+ T cells sorted from blood. Documented subset: CD45RA+ positively selected. The V call is TRBV14, the J call TRBJ2-3; perhaps TRBD2 as D (5 bases). CDR3 coding DNA: TGTGCCAGCAGCCATCGGGGAGCCACAGATACGCAGTATTTT. Translated: CASSHRGATDTQYF. The full variable domain, completed using reference TRBV14 and TRBJ2-3, is EAGVTQFPSHSVIEKGQTVTLRCDPISGHDNLYWYRRVMGKEIKFLLHFVKESKQDESGMPNNRFLAERTGGTYSTLKVQPAELEDSGVYFCASSHRGATDTQYFGPGTRLTVL.